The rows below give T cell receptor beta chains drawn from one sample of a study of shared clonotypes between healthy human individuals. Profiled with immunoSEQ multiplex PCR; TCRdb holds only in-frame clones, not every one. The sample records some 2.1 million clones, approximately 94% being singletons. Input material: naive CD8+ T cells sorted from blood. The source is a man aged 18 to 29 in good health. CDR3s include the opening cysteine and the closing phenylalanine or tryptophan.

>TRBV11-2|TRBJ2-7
CASSPGATYEQYF
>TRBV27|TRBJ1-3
CASRPGEERTGNTIYF
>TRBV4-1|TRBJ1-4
CASSQLGTGRSEKLFF
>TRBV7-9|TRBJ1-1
CASSPPASGEAFF
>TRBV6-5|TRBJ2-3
CASSYGLAGDTQYF
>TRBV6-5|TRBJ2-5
CASSYSLGGTEETQYF
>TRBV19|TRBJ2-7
CASSPLSEREQYF
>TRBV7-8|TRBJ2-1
CASSVDLAGRRSYNEQFF
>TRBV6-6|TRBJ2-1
CASRSTVRGSYNEQFF
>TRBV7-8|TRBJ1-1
CASSFLRQADGVVAFF
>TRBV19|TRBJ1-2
CASSIESTGEKGSYGYTF
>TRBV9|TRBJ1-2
CASSEDGNYGYTF
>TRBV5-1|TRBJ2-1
CASSLEFQREGPTYNEQFF
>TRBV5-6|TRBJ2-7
CASSLVKGASYEQYF
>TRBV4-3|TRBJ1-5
CASSQDWVGQGFNQPQHF
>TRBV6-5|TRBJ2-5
CASSYSLAGFQETQYF
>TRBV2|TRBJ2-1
CASSEIQGYNEQFF
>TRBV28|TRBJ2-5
CASSFGGGAETQYF
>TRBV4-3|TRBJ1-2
CASSQDRSNYGYTF
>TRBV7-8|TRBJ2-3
CASSGSTDTQYF
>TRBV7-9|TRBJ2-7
CASDRPLSSYEQYF
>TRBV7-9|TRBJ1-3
CASSAEDRGPGNTIYF
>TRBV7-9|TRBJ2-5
CASSLGQGQETQYF
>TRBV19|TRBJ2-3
CASSMESEDTQYF
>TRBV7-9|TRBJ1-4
CASSLGPSGANEKLFF
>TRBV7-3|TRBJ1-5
CATSNGTLGSQPQHF
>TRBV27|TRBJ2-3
CASSYTGSTDTQYF
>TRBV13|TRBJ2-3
CASSLGLGTDTQYF